Each of the 18 T cell receptor beta chains below was sequenced from the same sample in a study of T cells in Graves' hyperthyroidism and ophthalmopathy. Amplified regions were TCR beta CDR3 sequences from RNA transcripts. An initial round of RT-PCR targeting the TCR CDR3 relied on the HTBI primer set. In TCRdb, the multiplex PCR reads were re-called with MiXCR into one record per CDR3 protein. The sample has some 400,000 distinct CDR3 sequences, approximately 20% seen once. The sample taken for sequencing was blood. These receptors were collected from a woman under 30 with Graves' hyperthyroidism.

This chain links TRBV9 with TRBJ1-2; D is unclear. This CDR3 has 13 amino acids. The germline V gene has CDR1 SGDLS and CDR2 YYNGEE. Trimming cost V 0 bases and J 7 bases, with 10 bases left between them. The CDR3 bases are TGTGCCAGCAGCGTAGTTAGGGAGACTGGCTACACCTTC. It encodes CASSVVRETGYTF.

This clonotype was recorded at least ten times. This rearrangement joins TRBV11-2 to TRBJ1-1; no definite D call. Trimming shortened V by 4 bases and J by 6 bases, and 15 bases separated the two germline ends. The V gene's germline CDR1 is SGHAT and CDR2 FQNNGV. This CDR3 has 14 amino acids. The CDR3 is CASSSWTHRPEAFF. The CDR3 coding sequence is TGTGCCAGCAGCTCGTGGACCCACCGGCCTGAAGCTTTCTTT.

Note on this clonotype: Being one base from a much bigger clone, this may be a read error. The chain couples TRBV7-3 to TRBJ2-7; 12 bases line up with TRBD2. The CDR3 runs 15 residues. Per germline, CDR1 SGHTA and CDR2 FQGTGA. Here the CDR3 DNA reads TGTGCCAGCAGCCCGGGACTAGCGGGCTTCTACGGGCAGTACTTC. Encoded protein: CASSPGLAGFYGQYF.

The chain has TRBV24-1 and TRBJ1-1; perhaps TRBD1 as D (5 bases). Germline CDR1 reads KGHDR; CDR2 reads SFDVKD. Trimming took 3 bases from V and 3 from J, leaving 19 bases between them. The CDR3 totals 17 residues. The CDR3 here is CATSDAPEIGAHTEAFF. In DNA form, the CDR3 reads TGTGCCACCAGTGATGCCCCAGAGATAGGGGCCCACACTGAAGCTTTCTTT.

This clonotype was seen repeatedly, ten times or more. A much larger clone lies a single base off, so this may be a read error. The CDR3 DNA follows: TGCAGTGCCGGTACCGGACTTAGCAATCAGCCCCAGCATTTT. Amino acids: CSAGTGLSNQPQHF. V and J are TRBV20-1 and TRBJ1-5; D remains ambiguous. Trimming shortened V by 6 bases and J by 0 bases, and 12 bases separated the two germline ends. CDR1 is DFQATT and CDR2 is SNEGSKA in the germline V gene (reference sequence). The CDR3 length is 14 residues.

The chain is built from TRBV27 and TRBJ1-2; D unresolved. Germline lookup yields CDR1 MNHEY and CDR2 SMNVEV (reference sequence). The CDR3 contains 14 residues. V lost 5 bases to trimming and J lost 5 bases, with 15 bases between them. The CDR3 here is CASSDGLRRYGYTF. The DNA for the CDR3 is TGTGCCAGCAGTGACGGCCTTCGACGGTATGGCTACACCTTC.

In its sample, this clonotype was seen many times. This rearrangement joins TRBV2 to TRBJ2-7, with 12 bases fitting TRBD1. CDR3 length: 15 residues. Germline values: CDR1 SNHLY, CDR2 FYNNEI. J gave up 6 bases and V 7 bases, and 10 bases lay outside the gene matches. Here the CDR3 DNA reads TGTGCCAGCAATCCGGGACAGGGGGCATGGGGCGAGCAGTACTTC. This gives the protein CASNPGQGAWGEQYF. Full variable domain (remainder filled in from reference TRBV2 and TRBJ2-7): EPEVTQTPSHQVTQMGQEVILRCVPISNHLYFYWYRQILGQKVEFLVSFYNNEISEKSEIFDDQFSVERPDGSNFTLKIRSTKLEDSAMYFCASNPGQGAWGEQYFGPGTRLTVT.

This clonotype was seen repeatedly, ten times or more. The J gene is TRBJ2-5, the V gene TRBV7-2; the D gene is possibly TRBD1 (5 bases). Deletions cut 5 bases from V and 6 bases from J, with 13 bases between. Germline loops: CDR1 SGHTA, CDR2 FQGNSA. CDR3 length: 13 residues. The CDR3 DNA reads TGTGCCAGCAGCCCAGGACATCTCCAGACCCAGTACTTC. It specifies CASSPGHLQTQYF.

This clonotype was found many times. V and J are TRBV14 and TRBJ2-2; D remains ambiguous. CDR1 and CDR2 (germline): SGHDN, FVKESK. V shed 0 bases and J shed 5 bases, with 22 bases lying between them. The CDR3 is 19 residues long. The DNA of the CDR3 is TGTGCCAGCAGCCAAGATCCTGGATGGCTACCGGGTAGTACCGGGGAGCTGTTTTTT. Residues: CASSQDPGWLPGSTGELFF.

This clonotype was counted a few times. The rearrangement uses TRBV9 and TRBJ2-2; D may be TRBD1 (7 bases). The germline gives CDR1 SGDLS, CDR2 YYNGEE. Trimming pared 7 bases from V and 2 bases from J, leaving 12 bases between. The CDR3 runs to 14 residues. The CDR3 region is CASAGGSNTGELFF. DNA of the CDR3: TGTGCCAGCGCAGGGGGGTCTAACACCGGGGAGCTGTTTTTT.

The chain is built from TRBV19 and TRBJ1-1; 8 bases fit TRBD1. Unmatched junction bases numbered 9, after V lost 5 bases and J lost 4 bases. Germline CDR1 LNHDA, CDR2 SQIVND (reference sequence). This CDR3 has 15 amino acids. DNA for the CDR3: TGTGCCAGTAGTCTGACAGGGGATGGGAGCACTGAAGCTTTCTTT. Protein: CASSLTGDGSTEAFF.

This chain uses TRBV6-1 with TRBJ1-1; D unclear. Germline V CDR1 and CDR2: MNHNS, SASEGT. The CDR3 extends over 15 amino acids. V shed 2 bases and J shed 7 bases, with 17 bases lying between them. Here the CDR3 reads CASSEHVGRWGEAFF. The CDR3 nucleotides read TGTGCCAGCAGTGAACATGTGGGCAGGTGGGGTGAAGCTTTCTTT.

This clonotype was detected ten times or more. The rearrangement uses TRBV7-9 and TRBJ1-5; D gene ambiguous. The J call may be faulty, since TRBJ2-3 better matches the DNA end. The CDR3 is 13 residues long. CDR1 and CDR2 (germline): SEHNR, FQNEAQ (reference sequence). Written as DNA, the CDR3 is TGTGCCAGCAGCCAAGTATCAGGTCAGCCCCAGTATTTT. It is translated as CASSQVSGQPQYF.

This clonotype was recorded at least ten times. The chain recombines TRBV28 with TRBJ2-5; weak D call: TRBD2 (7 bases). V was shortened by 6 bases and J by 2 bases, with 16 bases between the two germline ends. Looked up from germline, CDR1 is MDHEN and CDR2 is SYDVKM. This CDR3 region has 15 residues. CDR3 DNA sequence: TGTGCCAGCAGCAACGGAGAGGGGGGGCAAGAGACCCAGTACTTC. It specifies CASSNGEGGQETQYF.

In its sample, this clonotype was seen many times. The V call is TRBV5-6, the J call TRBJ1-3; D is unclear. Germline V CDR1 and CDR2: SGHDT, YYEEEE. CDR3 size: 16 residues. The germline V and J ends were trimmed by 5 bases and 0 bases, with 15 bases remaining between them. CDR3 bases: TGTGCCAGCAGATCGGCCGGACGGTACTCTGGAAACACCATATATTTT. Translating gives CASRSAGRYSGNTIYF.

This clonotype was found many times. This chain joins TRBV10-1 and TRBJ1-1; 8 bases line up with TRBD1. V was pared by 8 bases and J by 4 bases, with 15 bases of the junction left unmatched. The CDR3 sequence is 16 residues long. Germline CDR1 reads WNHNN; CDR2 reads SYGVQD (reference sequence). In DNA form, the CDR3 reads TGCGCCAGCTCCCCCCGCGCAGGGGGCTTCGTCACTGAAGCTTTCTTT. Translation: CASSPRAGGFVTEAFF.

This clonotype showed up many times. The CDR3 nucleotides read TGCGCCAGCAGCCTAGACAGCGGAGGAGCAAACACCATATATTTT. Translation gives CASSLDSGGANTIYF. The chain has TRBV5-1 and TRBJ1-3; perhaps TRBD1 as D (5 bases). The V gene lost 4 bases and the J gene lost 6 bases, with 17 bases spanning the gap. This CDR3 region has 15 residues. The germline gives CDR1 SGHRS, CDR2 YFSETQ.

Comments on this clonotype: It may be a read error: a sequence one base away is much more abundant. The gene calls are TRBV14 and TRBJ2-7; D may correspond to TRBD1 or TRBD2 (5 bases each). The CDR3 is 13 amino acids. Per germline, CDR1 SGHDN and CDR2 FVKESK. CDR3 sequence reads: CASGDGGRYEQCF. CDR3 sequence (DNA): TGTGCCTCAGGAGATGGGGGACGGTACGAGCAGTGCTTC.